This TCR beta chain was captured by sequencing in a study of HIV-infected patients and healthy controls. Whole blood was used without fractionation, so all unsorted peripheral T cells were included. This clonotype has a count of ten or more. Reverse transcription used about 500 ng RNA and constant-region primers for alpha and beta. Each of the alpha and beta chains got its own library through chain-specific third strand synthesis with indices. A single primer pair per chain amplified all rearrangements, with per-molecule barcodes. TCRdb re-called the 5' RACE reads with MiXCR, one entry per CDR3 protein. This sample has over 9,000 distinct CDR3 sequences, with 6.5% to 9.5% found just once. With V trimmed by 4 bases and J by 2 bases, 8 bases remained unmatched. Germline V lookup: CDR1 MDHEN, CDR2 SYDVKM. The CDR3 spans 15 residues.

The chain joins TRBV28 to TRBJ2-7; 7 bases fit TRBD1. This TCR was sampled from an adult with HIV infection. The donor label of this sample is uncertain. Here the sequenced sample was blood, taken before antiretroviral therapy. The CDR3 is CASSWHKTGTYEQYF. CDR3 DNA: TGTGCCAGCAGTTGGCACAAGACAGGGACCTACGAGCAGTACTTC. Variable domain in full (rest from reference TRBV28 and TRBJ2-7): DVKVTQSSRYLVKRTGEKVFLECVQDMDHENMFWYRQDPGLGLRLIYFSYDVKMKEKGDIPEGYSVSREKKERFSLILESASTNQTSMYLCASSWHKTGTYEQYFGPGTRLTVT.